This TCR beta chain was recorded in a study of T cells expressing NK-cell markers (dated by TCRdb to the early 2020s). Regarding the complete study: Three sorted T-cell subsets (CD3+CD56+NKG2C+, CD3+CD56+NKG2C- and CD3+CD56-NKG2C+) from 7 to 9 donors had their TCR beta-chain repertoires profiled. Among the eight sequenced donors, only one was HCMV-seronegative, while the other seven were HCMV-seropositive. Randomly selected healthy volunteers, three men and five women, were used as the eight sequenced donors. The libraries were sequenced on Illumina HiSeq 2000/2500, MiSeq or NextSeq, producing 2 x 150 bp reads. General conclusions and limits of the study: Whether the expanded NKG2C-expressing T cell clones were specific for HCMV antigens was left unclear. Those dominant clonotypes were again the most abundant among CD3+CD56-NKG2C+ cells in a few donors, at about 28.3-60.1%. In six donors, the dominant CD3+CD56+NKG2C+ clonotypes were found to rank among the top 10 CD8+ clonotypes and to make up roughly 1.0-7.5% of CD8+ T cells.

For this clonotype: There is no known antigen for this receptor.

The sequencer was an Illumina HiSeq 2000. TCR beta cDNA libraries were prepared using 5'RACE template switching, which introduced a universal primer site and unique molecular identifiers. cDNA synthesis was primed from the TCR beta constant segment and was followed by two successive PCR amplification steps. As for how the authors treated the data: Reads were demultiplexed and grouped by UMI with MIGEC, and clonotypes were assembled and quantified with MiTCR. To remove erroneous sequences, TCR cDNA sequences were retained only when supported by two or more reads. The tcR package was used for downstream repertoire analysis, and clonotypes were matched across fractions by CDR3 nucleotide sequence plus V segment. VDJmatch was used to annotate antigen specificity against VDJdb, with one amino acid substitution in CDR3 allowed. The reads underwent TCRdb reprocessing, giving one record for each CDR3 protein sequence and no DNA. V and J calls and clone size were set by TCRdb, not the authors. The record for this sample contains 300,000 to 450,000 distinct CDR3 sequences. The ten largest clones capture 5.2% of the sample.

CDR1 and CDR2 are read off the germline V gene as MDHEN and SYDVKM. Its CDR3 holds 14 amino acids, cysteine through phenylalanine. The nucleotide record is missing. HCMV-specific IgG was detected in serum with a commercial ELISA kit to determine HCMV serostatus. Ficoll density gradient centrifugation was used to isolate peripheral blood mononuclear cells from blood. The rearrangement joined TRBV28 to TRBJ1-5. The specimen was blood T cells: a sorted CD56 or NKG2C T cell subset, CD4+ or CD8+ T cells, or bulk PBMC T cells (not recorded which). The sequence derives from a man aged 18-75 years in good health. The CDR3 here reads CASSLLGNNQPQHF.